Shown below are 5 T cell receptor beta chains from a single sample sequenced in a study of shared clonotypes between healthy human individuals. Data came from immunoSEQ multiplex PCR; TCRdb stores just in-frame clones and leaves some out. The data contain about 2.4 million clones, roughly 93% of them singletons. Sequenced sample: naive CD4+ T cells from PBMCs. Specified subset: CD45RA+ positively selected. The receptors were sampled from a man aged 18 to 30 in good health. Some clones in this sample may be carry-over from other donors' samples.

A single count supports this clone. The chain is built from TRBV19 and TRBJ2-7, with 9 bases that match TRBD1. With V trimmed by 5 bases and J by 5 bases, 10 bases remained unmatched. Germline CDR1 and CDR2: LNHDA and SQIVND (reference sequence). The CDR3 is 15 residues long. CDR3 in DNA: TGTGCCAGTAGTTCCCCGGGACAGGGCACCCACGAGCAGTACTTC. It is translated as CASSSPGQGTHEQYF.

CDR3 protein: CASSLFPAVTAEEKLFF. The DNA for the CDR3 is TGTGCCAGCAGTTTATTCCCGGCCGTCACGGCGGAGGAAAAACTGTTTTTT. The chain couples TRBV28 to TRBJ1-4, with D uncertain. The germline V gene has CDR1 MDHEN and CDR2 SYDVKM. This CDR3 contains 17 residues. The V end lost 1 base, the J end lost 8 bases, and 20 bases lay between the germline ends.

With regard to this clone: Other DNA sequences of this sample code for an identical CDR3. The rearrangement joins TRBV5-1 to TRBJ2-5; 9 bases align to TRBD1. CDR1 is SGHRS and CDR2 is YFSETQ in the germline V gene. With V trimmed by 3 bases and J by 0 bases, 3 bases remained unmatched. The CDR3 totals 15 residues. The CDR3 DNA reads as TGCGCCAGCAGCTCGGACAGGGGTTACCAAGAGACCCAGTACTTC. It translates to CASSSDRGYQETQYF.

The V call is TRBV28, the J call TRBJ1-2; D is undetermined. The V end was cut by 4 bases, the J end by 6 bases, with 6 bases between. This CDR3 comprises 11 residues. Germline CDR1 MDHEN, CDR2 SYDVKM. The CDR3 sequence: CASSYSNGYTF. CDR3 bases: TGTGCCAGCAGTTACAGCAATGGCTACACCTTC.

This chain connects TRBV19 to TRBJ2-4, with 7 bases matching TRBD1. Germline values: CDR1 LNHDA, CDR2 SQIVND (reference sequence). The CDR3 is 16 residues long. Losses at the gene ends were 4 bases for V and 9 bases for J; bases not matched to a gene: 15. The CDR3 is CASSRFARGRLVIQYF. As DNA, the CDR3 is TGTGCCAGTAGTAGGTTCGCGAGGGGGCGTTTGGTCATTCAGTACTTC.